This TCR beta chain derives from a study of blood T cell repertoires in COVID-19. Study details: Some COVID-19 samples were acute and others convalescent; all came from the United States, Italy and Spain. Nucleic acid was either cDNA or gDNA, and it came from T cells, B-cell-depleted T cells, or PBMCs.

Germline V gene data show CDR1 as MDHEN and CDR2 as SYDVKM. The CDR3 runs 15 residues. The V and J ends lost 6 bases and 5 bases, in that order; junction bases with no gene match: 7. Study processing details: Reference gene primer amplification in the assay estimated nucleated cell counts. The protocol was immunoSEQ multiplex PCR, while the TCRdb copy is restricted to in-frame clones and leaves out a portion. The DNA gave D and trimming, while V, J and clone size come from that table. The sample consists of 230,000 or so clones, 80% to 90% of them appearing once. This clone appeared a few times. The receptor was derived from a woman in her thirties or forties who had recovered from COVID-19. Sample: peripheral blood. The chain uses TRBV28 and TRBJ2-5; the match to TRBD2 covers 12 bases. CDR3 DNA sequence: TGTGCCAGCAGACCACTAGCGGGGGGACGGGAGACCCAGTACTTC. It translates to CASRPLAGGRETQYF.